Listed below are T cell receptor beta chains from one sample, sequenced in a study of TIL therapy for anti-PD-1-resistant metastatic lung cancer. Produced via immunoSEQ multiplex PCR; TCRdb's table is partial and in-frame only. Counted here are about 50,000 clones, approximately 83% occurring once; the ten biggest clones make up 4.5% to 6%. Material: blood, obtained at baseline. The origin of the receptors is a person aged 25-79 years with non-small cell lung cancer. Both conserved end residues are part of each CDR3. Fields, in order: D gene, J gene, clone size, V gene, CDR3 DNA, CDR3 protein. The D gene is left open where the match is weak. Where a row states a size, it is once, few, many or the class of an expanded clone; other rows omit it.

>TRBD1|TRBJ1-2|.|TRBV7-8
TGTGCCAGCAGCCCCGGGACAGTCTATGGCTACACCTTC
CASSPGTVYGYTF
>.|TRBJ1-4|.|TRBV6-1
TGTGCCAGCAGTGAAGCGGCAGGGAGTAATGAAAAACTGTTTTTT
CASSEAAGSNEKLFF
>.|TRBJ2-2|few|TRBV3-1/TRBV3-2
TGTGCCAGCAGCCCCCATGGAACCCCGAACACCGGGGAGCTGTTTTTT
CASSPHGTPNTGELFF
>.|TRBJ1-2|.|TRBV10-3
TGTGCCATCAGTGAGCCGGTCAGGGGTCATAACTATGGCTACACCTTC
CAISEPVRGHNYGYTF
>TRBD2|TRBJ2-2|.|TRBV4-2
TGTACCAGCAGCCCGATGACTAGCGCTTTCGGGGAGCTGTTTTTT
CTSSPMTSAFGELFF
>.|TRBJ2-5|.|TRBV4-1
TGCGCCAGCAGCCAAGAAACATCTTCGGGAGAGACCCAGTACTTC
CASSQETSSGETQYF
>.|TRBJ2-5|.|TRBV30
TGTGCCTGGAGTGTCCCTAACCAGGGGAATCAAGAGACCCAGTACTTC
CAWSVPNQGNQETQYF
>TRBD1|TRBJ2-5|once|TRBV5-4
TGTGCCAGCAGCCCTGGGACAGTCCAAGAGACCCAGTACTTC
CASSPGTVQETQYF
>TRBD1|TRBJ2-1|once|TRBV14
TGTGCCAGCAGCCAATCCGGGACAGGGGTCAATGAGCAGTTCTTC
CASSQSGTGVNEQFF
>.|TRBJ1-2|.|TRBV29-1
TGCAGCGTCATCTCCGGGGGGCTCTATGGCTACACCTTC
CSVISGGLYGYTF
>TRBD1|TRBJ2-7|.|TRBV6-5
TGTGCCAGCAGTTACTCTTGGGACAGGGATTCCTACGAGCAGTACTTC
CASSYSWDRDSYEQYF
>.|TRBJ1-5|few|TRBV7-2
TGTGCCAGCAGCGCGGACAGAAATCAGCCCCAGCATTTT
CASSADRNQPQHF
>.|TRBJ1-2|medium-sized|TRBV12-3/TRBV12-4
TGTGCCAGCAGTCCTACAGGGACGGGTGGCTACACCTTC
CASSPTGTGGYTF
>TRBD1|TRBJ2-5|.|TRBV3-1/TRBV3-2
TGTGCCAGCAGCCAAGCAGGGGGTGAGACCCAGTACTTC
CASSQAGGETQYF
>.|TRBJ2-1|.|TRBV7-8
TGTGCCAGCAGCTTAGCGGGGCGGGAGCAGTTCTTC
CASSLAGREQFF
>TRBD2|TRBJ2-2|few|TRBV10-3
TGTGCCATCAAGCTAGCGGCCTCGAACACCGGGGAGCTGTTTTTT
CAIKLAASNTGELFF
>.|TRBJ2-1|.|TRBV7-2
TGTGCCAGCAGCTTGGTAAGGAGGTACAATGAGCAGTTCTTC
CASSLVRRYNEQFF
>.|TRBJ1-1|.|TRBV14
TGTGCCAGCAGCCCCTGGGGGGCTGGCACTGAAGCTTTCTTT
CASSPWGAGTEAFF
>.|TRBJ2-7|.|TRBV20-1
TGCAGTGCTAGTCCCGCGACTAGCTCCTACGAGCAGTACTTC
CSASPATSSYEQYF
>TRBD1|TRBJ2-3|.|TRBV28
TGTGCCAGCATGACAGGGCCTTATCTTTCCCCAGATACGCAGTATTTT
CASMTGPYLSPDTQYF
>.|TRBJ1-1|.|TRBV20-1
TGCAGTGCTATCAGACACCCCGAAGCTTTCTTT
CSAIRHPEAFF
>.|TRBJ1-5|.|TRBV6-2/TRBV6-3
TGTGCCAGCAGCGCCTCCGCGGCGGGACCCCAGCATTTT
CASSASAAGPQHF
>TRBD2|TRBJ2-1|once|TRBV9
TGTGCCAGCAGCGTAGAGCCTAGCGGACTCCAATACAATGAGCAGTTCTTC
CASSVEPSGLQYNEQFF
>TRBD2|TRBJ2-3|once|TRBV10-1
TGCGCCAGCAGCGGTGGACTAGCGGGGGCAGATACGCAGTATTTT
CASSGGLAGADTQYF
>TRBD2|TRBJ2-1|.|TRBV19
TGTGCCAGTAGTGCCTCGGGCGGGGGGGCCTATGAGCAGTTCTTC
CASSASGGGAYEQFF
>.|TRBJ2-5|.|TRBV6-5
TGTGCCAGCAGTTACGGGGGGTTGGGGAGTGAGACCCAGTACTTC
CASSYGGLGSETQYF
>.|TRBJ1-6|.|TRBV28
TGTGCCAGCAGTTTACTAGAGACAATGACCTATAATTCACCCCTCCACTTT
CASSLLETMTYNSPLHF
>.|TRBJ1-1|.|TRBV28
TGTGCCAGCAGTTTGATACAGTTGAACACTGAAGCTTTCTTT
CASSLIQLNTEAFF
>.|TRBJ2-7|.|TRBV7-8
TGTGCCAGCAGCTTTGGGGGGCGCGGGTCCTACGAGCAGTACTTC
CASSFGGRGSYEQYF
>TRBD2|TRBJ2-5|.|TRBV7-9
TGTGCCAGCAGCTTAGGGGAGGGGGAGACCCAGTACTTC
CASSLGEGETQYF
>TRBD1|TRBJ2-4|.|TRBV5-1
TGCGCCAGCAGCTCCTCCTCCGGGACAGGGAGGAACATTCAGTACTTC
CASSSSSGTGRNIQYF
>.|TRBJ2-5|few|TRBV3-1/TRBV3-2
TGTGCCAGCAGCTACGAATACCGGGGTCAAGAGACCCAGTACTTC
CASSYEYRGQETQYF
>TRBD2|TRBJ2-3|.|TRBV11-3
TGTGCCAGCAGCTTGGGACTAGCGGGGCCCGCGGATACGCAGTATTTT
CASSLGLAGPADTQYF
>TRBD1|TRBJ1-1|.|TRBV9
TGTGCCAGCAGCGTAGACAGGGGCAGTACTGAAGCTTTCTTT
CASSVDRGSTEAFF
>TRBD2|TRBJ2-1|.|TRBV9
TGTGCCAGCAGCGCCGGAACTAGCGGGAGGGCCTACAATGAGCAGTTCTTC
CASSAGTSGRAYNEQFF
>.|TRBJ1-5|.|TRBV2
TGTGCCAGGCGGGGCAATCAGCCCCAGCATTTT
CARRGNQPQHF
>.|TRBJ2-2|.|TRBV5-1
TGCGCCAGCAGCTTGGGCAACACCGGGGAGCTGTTTTTT
CASSLGNTGELFF
>TRBD2|TRBJ2-3|.|TRBV30
TGTGCCTGGAGAGCCGGGACTAGCGGTCGCACAGATACGCAGTATTTT
CAWRAGTSGRTDTQYF
>.|TRBJ2-3|.|TRBV19
TGTGCCAGTAGTTTTAAGTACGCAGATACGCAGTATTTT
CASSFKYADTQYF
>.|TRBJ2-7|few|TRBV3-1/TRBV3-2
TGTGCCAGCAGCCGAGGGAACGGAGGGGCAGTTGGTGGGGAGCAGTACTTC
CASSRGNGGAVGGEQYF
>.|TRBJ2-1|.|TRBV2
TGTGCCAGCAAGAAGGGTGTGAGGAATGAGCAGTTCTTC
CASKKGVRNEQFF
>.|TRBJ1-2|.|TRBV3-1/TRBV3-2
TGTGCCAGCAGCCAGGGCCCCCCCGCAGTTTACTATGGCTACACCTTC
CASSQGPPAVYYGYTF
>.|TRBJ2-2|.|TRBV5-8
TGTGCCAGCAGAATTCCGACAGGAGAAACCGGGGAGCTGTTTTTT
CASRIPTGETGELFF
>.|TRBJ2-6|few|TRBV30
TGTGCCTGGATGAAGCCCTCTGGGGCCAACGTCCTGACTTTC
CAWMKPSGANVLTF
>TRBD2|TRBJ2-7|.|TRBV15
TGTGCCACCAGCAGAGGGCCCCGGGGACTAGTAACGTACGAGCAGTACTTC
CATSRGPRGLVTYEQYF
>.|TRBJ2-2|.|TRBV12-3/TRBV12-4
TGTGCCAGCAGTTCCGGGCTCGCCGGGGAGCTGTTTTTT
CASSSGLAGELFF
>TRBD1|TRBJ2-5|once|TRBV11-2
TGTGCCAGCAGCGCAGAGACAGGGGGCCGGGAGACCCAGTACTTC
CASSAETGGRETQYF
>TRBD2|TRBJ2-2|.|TRBV2
TGTGCCAGCAGTGGCGGACTAGCGGGGGGGACGGCCGGGGAGCTGTTTTTT
CASSGGLAGGTAGELFF
>.|TRBJ2-3|.|TRBV7-9
TGTGCCAGCAGCCCCCCTGCAGCGGGCATCACAGATACGCAGTATTTT
CASSPPAAGITDTQYF
>.|TRBJ2-1|.|TRBV5-1
TGCGCCAGCAGCTTCGGGGTAGCCGCTAGGGATGAGCAGTTCTTC
CASSFGVAARDEQFF